The rows below give T cell receptor beta chains drawn from one sample of a study of CD8 T cells in Susac syndrome. TCRdb analysed the immunoSEQ multiplex PCR reads with MiXCR anew, one entry per CDR3 protein. Of roughly 120,000 distinct CDR3 sequences listed, around 94% are singletons. Sequencing was carried out using CD4+ T cells from PBMCs. The receptors shown here come from a human donor with multiple sclerosis. CDR3s include the opening cysteine and the closing phenylalanine or tryptophan. The order of the fields is clone size, J gene, V gene, D gene, CDR3 DNA, CDR3 protein. The D gene is left open where the match is weak. Expanded clones get a size class; other rows say once, few or many, or leave the size out.

NA TRBJ2-3 TRBV2 NA TGTGCCAGCAGTGTGACAGCCACAGATACGCAGTATTTT CASSVTATDTQYF
NA TRBJ1-2 TRBV2 TRBD1 TGTGCCAGCAGTTTGACAGGGGCAGTGGATGGCTACACCTTC CASSLTGAVDGYTF
NA TRBJ2-5 TRBV3-1 TRBD1 TGTGCCAGCAGCCACGGGACAGGGATGGAGACCCAGTACTTC CASSHGTGMETQYF
NA TRBJ1-4 TRBV13 NA TGTGCCAGCAGCCCCGCCGGGGGGCGGGAAAAACTGTTTTTT CASSPAGGREKLFF
NA TRBJ2-7 TRBV4-2 NA TGTGCCAGCAGCCAAGAAAGGGCAGGGCTCTACGAGCAGTACTTC CASSQERAGLYEQYF
NA TRBJ2-7 TRBV12-3/TRBV12-4 TRBD1 TGTGCCAGCAGTTTTCAGGGGGCGGGAGAGCAGTACTTC CASSFQGAGEQYF
NA TRBJ2-3 TRBV29-1 TRBD2 TGCAGCGTTGCTAGCGGCACAGATGCGCAGTATTTT CSVASGTDAQYF
NA TRBJ2-3 TRBV6-4 NA TGTGCCAGCAGTCCCTCAGAGGACAATACGCAGTATTTT CASSPSEDNTQYF
NA TRBJ1-1 TRBV12-3/TRBV12-4 NA TGTGCCAGCAGTTTTGGAGGGTCCCTTGAAGCTTTCTTT CASSFGGSLEAFF
NA TRBJ2-7 TRBV19 TRBD1 TGTGCCAGTAGTATCCGGGACAGGACCTACGAGCAGTACTTC CASSIRDRTYEQYF
NA TRBJ2-1 TRBV6-2/TRBV6-3 TRBD2 TGTGCCAGCAGTTTACTTGGGACTAGCGGGGGCTCCTACAATGAGCAGTTCTTC CASSLLGTSGGSYNEQFF
NA TRBJ2-2 TRBV14 NA TGTGCCAGCAGCCAAGACACGTCCGGCGGGGAGCTGTTTTTT CASSQDTSGGELFF
NA TRBJ2-7 TRBV12-3/TRBV12-4 NA TGTGCCAGCAGTTTCGCAGGGGGGTACGAGCAGTACTTC CASSFAGGYEQYF
NA TRBJ1-1 TRBV4-3 NA TGCGCCAGCAGCTACCACAGGGAGAACACTGAAGCTTTCTTT CASSYHRENTEAFF
NA TRBJ1-1 TRBV20-1 NA TGCAGTGCTAGAGGGGACGGGGTAATTCGCGCTTTCTTT CSARGDGVIRAFF
few TRBJ2-7 TRBV5-1 NA TGCGCCAGCAGCTCGGATATCCCAACCTACGAGCAGTACTTC CASSSDIPTYEQYF
NA TRBJ1-6 TRBV3-1 NA TGTGCCAGCAGCCAAGAGCTGGGGGTGAGAGATTCACCCCTCCACTTT CASSQELGVRDSPLHF
NA TRBJ2-4 TRBV7-3 NA TGTGCCAGCAGCCCCAGTTCTAGGATTCAGTACTTC CASSPSSRIQYF
NA TRBJ1-5 TRBV5-1 NA TGCGCCAGCAGCTTGGGGGCAGACAATCAGCCCCAGCATTTT CASSLGADNQPQHF
NA TRBJ1-1 TRBV7-9 NA TGTGCCAGCAGCCGTGACGGCGGAACATGGACTGAAGCTTTCTTT CASSRDGGTWTEAFF
NA TRBJ2-7 TRBV5-1 NA TGCGCCAGCACTTTTGTAAGAGCCAGCTCCTACGAGCAGTACTTC CASTFVRASSYEQYF
NA TRBJ2-7 TRBV2 NA TGTGCCAGCAGTGGAGCTGGGGACCCCAGCTACGAGCAGTACTTC CASSGAGDPSYEQYF
NA TRBJ2-1 TRBV20-1 TRBD1 TGCAGTGCAGTACAGGGGGGTAATGAGCAGTTCTTC CSAVQGGNEQFF
NA TRBJ1-6 TRBV12-3/TRBV12-4 NA TGTGCCAGCAGCCGAGAAGGGCAGGGGACACGATGGGTTGGGGATTCACCCCTCCACTTT CASSREGQGTRWVGDSPLHF
NA TRBJ1-1 TRBV7-9 NA TGTGCCAGCAGCCCACATGGACCGCACACTGAAGCTTTCTTT CASSPHGPHTEAFF
NA TRBJ2-1 TRBV7-9 TRBD2 TGTGCCAGCAGCTATCTAGCGGGGGGACCCAATGAGCAGTTCTTC CASSYLAGGPNEQFF
once TRBJ2-7 TRBV6-4 NA TGTGCCAGCAGTGATTGTTTTGGGGTGAGCCTAGACATGTTCTACGAGCAGTACTTC CASSDCFGVSLDMFYEQYF
NA TRBJ2-4 TRBV20-1 NA TGCAGTGCGCCCCAGGGAAATTGGGAAAACATTCAGTACTTC CSAPQGNWENIQYF
NA TRBJ2-3 TRBV11-2 NA TGTGCCAGCAGCTTCCGGGTTCTAGTCAAGGATACGCAGTATTTT CASSFRVLVKDTQYF
NA TRBJ2-5 TRBV4-3 TRBD2 TGCGCCAGCAGCCGAGGATCTAGCGGGGGGGCCTCAGAGACCCAGTACTTC CASSRGSSGGASETQYF
NA TRBJ2-7 TRBV6-1 NA TGTGCCAGCAGTGGGGCCTTATTCTACGAGCAGTACTTC CASSGALFYEQYF
NA TRBJ2-7 TRBV14 TRBD2 TGTGCCAGCAGCCAAGATTTCAGGATAGCGGGGGGCTACGAGCAGTACTTC CASSQDFRIAGGYEQYF
few TRBJ2-5 TRBV3-1 TRBD2 TGTGCCAGCAGCCCCTCGGGAGGAGAGACCCAGTACTTC CASSPSGGETQYF
NA TRBJ2-5 TRBV5-6 TRBD1 TGTGCCAGCAGCTTGGAGCCGGACAGGGGGCGAGAGACCCAGTACTTC CASSLEPDRGRETQYF
NA TRBJ1-1 TRBV12-3/TRBV12-4 NA TGTGCCAGCAGTTTAAGCCACCTCGAAGCTTTCTTT CASSLSHLEAFF
NA TRBJ1-2 TRBV9 NA TGTGCCAGCAGCGCCTTAAAGGAGAAAGACTATGGCTACACCTTC CASSALKEKDYGYTF
NA TRBJ2-4 TRBV6-1 TRBD1 TGTGCCGTCCAGGGGGCTGCCAAAAACATTCAGTACTTC CAVQGAAKNIQYF
NA TRBJ2-3 TRBV6-5 TRBD2 TGTGCCAGCAGTTACGGTGGGACTAGCGGGCCATGGGGCACAGATACGCAGTATTTT CASSYGGTSGPWGTDTQYF
NA TRBJ1-1 TRBV19 NA TGTGCCAGTCATCCTCTAATCGGGAGTTTGAACACTGAAGCTTTCTTT CASHPLIGSLNTEAFF
NA TRBJ1-1 TRBV20-1 NA TGCAGTGCCACCTTAGTGGGGGGAAACACTGAAGCTTTCTTT CSATLVGGNTEAFF
NA TRBJ1-2 TRBV5-6 TRBD1 TGTGCCAGCACATCTTTGGACAGGGGAGGATATGGCTACACCTTC CASTSLDRGGYGYTF
NA TRBJ2-2 TRBV15 NA TGTGCCACCAGCAGAGATCGGGCGAACACCGGGGAGCTGTTTTTT CATSRDRANTGELFF
NA TRBJ1-2 TRBV12-3/TRBV12-4 TRBD1 TGTGCCAGCACCCTAACAGGGGATTCCTATGGCTACACCTTC CASTLTGDSYGYTF
NA TRBJ1-1 TRBV29-1 NA TGCAGCGTCGACCGGGACAAGAACACTGAAGCTTTCTTT CSVDRDKNTEAFF
NA TRBJ1-1 TRBV30 NA TGTGCCTGGAGTGTATCCCCTGAAGCTTTCTTT CAWSVSPEAFF
NA TRBJ2-7 TRBV5-1 TRBD1 TGCGCCAGCAGCTTCCAGGGGGACGTTTACGAGCAGTACTTC CASSFQGDVYEQYF
NA TRBJ2-1 TRBV24-1 TRBD1 TGTGCCACCAGTGATAGCACCGGGACAGGGTCCTACAATGAGCAGTTCTTC CATSDSTGTGSYNEQFF
once TRBJ1-5 TRBV4-2 TRBD1 TGTGCCAGCAGCCAAGATCTATCGGGACAGCGATATCAGCCCCAGCATTTT CASSQDLSGQRYQPQHF
NA TRBJ2-3 TRBV27 NA TGTGCCAGCAGTTGGGGAGCCTATCCCACAGATACGCAGTATTTT CASSWGAYPTDTQYF
NA TRBJ1-2 TRBV29-1 NA TGCAGCGTCCGAACAGGGTTAGCCTATGGCTACACCTTC CSVRTGLAYGYTF
once TRBJ2-5 TRBV5-4 TRBD2 TGTGCCAGCAGCGGAAGGATTAGCGGGAGCTTTCAAGAGACCCAGTACTTC CASSGRISGSFQETQYF
NA TRBJ2-1 TRBV9 NA TGTGCCAGCAGCGTCTCCCTCTACAATGAGCAGTTCTTC CASSVSLYNEQFF
NA TRBJ2-7 TRBV5-6 TRBD1 TGTGCCAGCAGCTCCAGACAGGGTGTTATTGGGCAGTACTTC CASSSRQGVIGQYF